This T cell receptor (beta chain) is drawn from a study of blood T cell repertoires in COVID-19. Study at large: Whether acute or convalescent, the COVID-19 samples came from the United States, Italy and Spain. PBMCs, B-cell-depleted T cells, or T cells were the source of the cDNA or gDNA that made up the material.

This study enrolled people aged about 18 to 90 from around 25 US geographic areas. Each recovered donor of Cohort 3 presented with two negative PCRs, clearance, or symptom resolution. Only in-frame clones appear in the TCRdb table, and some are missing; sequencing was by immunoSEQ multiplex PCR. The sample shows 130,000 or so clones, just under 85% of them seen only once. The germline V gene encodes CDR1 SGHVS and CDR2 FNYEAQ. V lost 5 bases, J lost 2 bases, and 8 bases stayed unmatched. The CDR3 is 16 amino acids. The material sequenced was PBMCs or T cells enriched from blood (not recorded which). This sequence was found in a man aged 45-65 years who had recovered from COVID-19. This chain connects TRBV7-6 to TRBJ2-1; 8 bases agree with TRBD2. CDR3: CASSSQKRGTYNEQFF. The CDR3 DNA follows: TGTGCCAGCAGCAGCCAAAAGCGGGGGACCTACAATGAGCAGTTCTTC. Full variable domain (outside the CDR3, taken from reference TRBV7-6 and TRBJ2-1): GAGVSQSPRYKVTKRGQDVALRCDPISGHVSLYWYRQALGQGPEFLTYFNYEAQQDKSGLPNDRFSAERPEGSISTLTIQRTEQRDSAMYRCASSSQKRGTYNEQFFGPGTRLTVL.